This T cell receptor (beta chain) was obtained from a study of cytomegalovirus exposure and HLA in healthy donors. The PCR ran on 60 Vbeta and 13 Jbeta primers. Measured with immunoSEQ multiplex PCR; TCRdb has only the in-frame clones, and not every one. The sample has roughly 200,000 clones, around 76% seen once. The count of this clone is one. The same CDR3 arises from other DNA sequences in this sample as well. The sequenced sample was PBMCs. This TCR was sampled from a man between 18 and 35 years old in good health and CMV-seronegative.

The CDR3 nucleotides read TGTGCCAGCAGTGATCCCCTCGCCGGGACAGGGACGAATCAGCCCCAGCATTTT. Amino acid sequence: CASSDPLAGTGTNQPQHF. The rearrangement joins TRBV6-1 to TRBJ1-5, with 9 bases matching TRBD1. This CDR3 has 18 residues. The germline V gene has CDR1 MNHNS and CDR2 SASEGT. V was pared by 3 bases and J by 4 bases, with 13 bases of the junction left unmatched.